The table lists the clone carrying this T cell receptor beta chain with a few counts. Its antigen is still unknown. Generation of TCR beta libraries employed quantitative 5'-RACE incorporating molecular barcodes. TCRdb recomputed calls from the 5' RACE reads with MiXCR, one row per CDR3 protein. Here the sample spans 700,000 to 1,000,000 distinct CDR3 sequences, around 11% being singletons. This record belongs to a study of CD8 T cells in ankylosing spondylitis. General study points: In peripheral blood, disease-linked CD8+ clones occurred at relatively low frequencies. Before this, some motif variants had been reported in reactive arthritis synovial fluid and blood. As reported, disease-linked clones showed significant enrichment in matched ankylosing spondylitis synovial fluid. About 8 highly homologous variants made up a TCR beta motif that seemed to typify ankylosing spondylitis blood.

Germline CDR1 and CDR2: DFQATT and SNEGSKA (reference sequence). The CDR3 spans 13 residues. The chain links TRBV20-1 to TRBJ1-5; weak D call: TRBD1 (6 bases). Source material: blood, either unsorted or a sorted T cell fraction (not recorded which). The sequence was obtained from a male donor with ankylosing spondylitis. This CDR3 is CARGGGGNQPQHF. CDR3 sequence (DNA): TGCGCCAGGGGAGGGGGAGGCAATCAGCCCCAGCATTTT.